This T cell receptor beta chain was captured in a study of regulatory T cells in long-lasting Graves disease. Study findings and constraints: Persistent disease samples used TRBV28, TRBJ1-2 and TRBJ2-5 preferentially. What was studied was peripheral blood only, and not thyroid tissue.

Time point indicated: persistent/refractory GD, antithyroid drugs over 5 years with positive TRAb. Isolated PBMC RNA provided the starting material for the TCR library. Graves' disease diagnosis used American Thyroid Association guidelines. Germline V gene data show CDR1 as SGHNT and CDR2 as YYREEE (reference sequence). This CDR3 spans 13 amino acids. V lost 8 bases to trimming and J lost 7 bases; unmatched junction nucleotides: 7. TCR beta libraries were built with iRepertoire HTBI primers and Arm-PCR of CDR3 regions. MiXCR, applied by TCRdb to the multiplex PCR reads, yields one record per CDR3 protein. The sample holds 500,000 to 700,000 distinct CDR3 sequences, 25% to 35% seen once. As for this clonotype: The antigen is undetermined.

The rearrangement uses TRBV5-4 and TRBJ1-5, with TRBD1 matching over 9 bases. The sequence came from a female donor with Graves disease. The sequences come from peripheral blood mononuclear cells (PBMCs), collected when the disease was refractory, from a patient treated with antithyroid drugs. CDR3 protein: CASSQGAEQPQHF. CDR3 nucleotides: TGTGCCAGTTCACAGGGGGCAGAGCAGCCCCAGCATTTT.